One sample yielded the 11 T cell receptor beta chains listed below, sequenced in a study of T cell responses to AZD1222 COVID-19 vaccine. Produced via immunoSEQ multiplex PCR; TCRdb's table is partial and in-frame only. The top ten clones hold about 8% of a sample with more than 70,000 clones, approximately 86% of them seen once. The input for sequencing was peripheral blood, taken on day 0 of AZD1222 vaccination. Source of these receptors: an adult in good health.

This chain joins TRBV7-9 and TRBJ1-2; TRBD1 agrees at 8 bases. V lost 5 bases and J lost 6; bases outside the gene matches: 5. There are 13 residues in the CDR3. CDR1 is SEHNR and CDR2 is FQNEAQ in the germline V gene (reference sequence). DNA for the CDR3: TGTGCCAGCAGCCTTACAGGGGGGAATGGCTACACCTTC. As protein: CASSLTGGNGYTF.

The rearrangement uses TRBV4-2 and TRBJ1-2; 7 bases are a match to TRBD1. This CDR3 region has 14 residues. J gave up 7 bases and V 2 bases, and 7 bases lay outside the gene matches. The germline V gene encodes CDR1 LGHNA and CDR2 YNFKEQ. CDR3 amino acids: CASSQRQGSSGYTF. The CDR3 DNA reads as TGTGCCAGCAGCCAAAGACAGGGCTCGTCTGGCTACACCTTC.

This clone was seen a single time. The rearrangement joins TRBV3-1 (or the pseudogene TRBV3-2) to TRBJ1-6; 8 positions match TRBD1. Germline V gives CDR1 LGHDT, CDR2 YNNKEL (reference sequence). The CDR3 is 16 residues long. The V and J ends lost 0 bases and 7 bases, in that order; junction bases with no gene match: 5. The CDR3 coding sequence is TGTGCCAGCAGCCAAGATTGGACAGGGCAAAATTCACCCCTCCACTTT. Translated: CASSQDWTGQNSPLHF.

V usage is TRBV9 and J usage is TRBJ2-5; D unresolved. CDR1 is SGDLS and CDR2 is YYNGEE in the germline V gene. The CDR3 extends over 17 amino acids. V was cut by 0 bases and J by 1 base, with 16 bases left in between. The CDR3 nucleotides read TGTGCCAGCAGCGTAGGGGGAACGAGAGTGGCCCAAGAGACCCAGTACTTC. This sequence encodes CASSVGGTRVAQETQYF.

The chain joins TRBV28 to TRBJ2-1, with TRBD1 as a possible D gene (5 bases). Deletions cut 6 bases from V and 3 bases from J, with 15 bases between. The CDR3 contains 15 residues. From germline, CDR1 is MDHEN and CDR2 SYDVKM. The CDR3 DNA sequence: TGTGCCAGCAGCTCTTCAGGGTCTGGCTACAATGAGCAGTTCTTC. It yields the protein CASSSSGSGYNEQFF.

This clone was observed a handful of times. This chain connects TRBV12-3 or TRBV12-4 to TRBJ1-1; D remains ambiguous. CDR3 size: 13 residues. V was pared by 3 bases and J by 1 base, with 6 bases between. This CDR3 is CASSFWGNTEAFF. The CDR3 nucleotides read TGTGCCAGCAGTTTTTGGGGGAACACTGAAGCTTTCTTT.

The genes are TRBV9 and TRBJ2-5, with 13 positions matching TRBD2. The CDR3 consists of 15 residues. The germline gives CDR1 SGDLS, CDR2 YYNGEE. J gave up 4 bases and V 4 bases, and 4 bases lay outside the gene matches. CDR3 protein: CASSTLAGGGETQYF. The DNA for the CDR3 is TGTGCCAGCAGCACACTAGCGGGAGGGGGAGAGACCCAGTACTTC.

The CDR3 coding sequence is TGTGCCAGCAGCCCCATGCCGCAAGAGACCCAGTACTTC. Its protein is CASSPMPQETQYF. The V call is TRBV7-7, the J call TRBJ2-5; D is uncertain. Germline values: CDR1 SSHAT, CDR2 FNYEAQ (reference sequence). CDR3 length: 13 residues. V was clipped by 5 bases and J by 2 bases, with 9 bases between them.

This chain uses TRBV7-9 with TRBJ2-7; TRBD2 might be the D (5 bases). The CDR3 has 12 amino acids. In germline, CDR1 is SEHNR, CDR2 FQNEAQ (reference sequence). The V end was cut by 5 bases, the J end by 5 bases, with 10 bases between. CDR3 sequence: CASSHGDHEQYF. The CDR3 coding sequence is TGTGCCAGCAGCCACGGGGATCACGAGCAGTACTTC.

The V gene is TRBV7-9, the J gene TRBJ2-2; 7 bases match TRBD2. The CDR3 runs to 16 residues. Germline loops: CDR1 SEHNR, CDR2 FQNEAQ (reference sequence). V shed 5 bases and J 1 base; nucleotides not matched to a gene: 7. CDR3 DNA: TGTGCCAGCAGCCAAGCTAGCGGACAGAACACCGGGGAGCTGTTTTTT. It codes for CASSQASGQNTGELFF.

The V and J genes are TRBV18 and TRBJ2-7; 10 bases match TRBD2. The CDR3 extends over 15 amino acids. CDR1 and CDR2 (germline): KGHSH, LQKENI. V lost 3 bases, J lost 6 bases, and 8 bases stayed unmatched. CDR3: CASSPTSGPRVEQYF. In nucleotides, the CDR3 is TGTGCCAGCTCACCGACTAGCGGGCCACGGGTCGAGCAGTACTTC.